Described below is a single TCR beta chain sequence and its context. Its antigen is undetermined. This sample stems from a study of monozygotic twins with inflammatory bowel disease. PCR of TCRalpha and TCRbeta cDNA was nested, with two rounds of approximately 17 and 9 cycles. TCRdb reprocessed the 5' RACE reads and reports one entry per CDR3 protein, with no DNA. This sample contains some 400,000 distinct CDR3 sequences. CDR1 is SGHTA and CDR2 is FQGNSA in the germline V gene. The CDR3 extends over 16 amino acids. Whole-study results and caveats: A distinction between different T cell subtypes was not possible. The inverse Simpson measure of TCRbeta diversity was lower in IBD patients than in healthy co-twins. Patients received differing immunosuppressive treatments, which may have added variability to their repertoires.

This clonotype originated in a human donor with ulcerative colitis or Crohn's disease, or a healthy co-twin of an affected twin (not recorded which). Sequencing was performed on blood. The chain links TRBV7-2 to TRBJ2-5; the D gene TCRdb calls, TRBD1, cannot be checked with no DNA. The CDR3 loop is CASTKRPFGGKETQYF.